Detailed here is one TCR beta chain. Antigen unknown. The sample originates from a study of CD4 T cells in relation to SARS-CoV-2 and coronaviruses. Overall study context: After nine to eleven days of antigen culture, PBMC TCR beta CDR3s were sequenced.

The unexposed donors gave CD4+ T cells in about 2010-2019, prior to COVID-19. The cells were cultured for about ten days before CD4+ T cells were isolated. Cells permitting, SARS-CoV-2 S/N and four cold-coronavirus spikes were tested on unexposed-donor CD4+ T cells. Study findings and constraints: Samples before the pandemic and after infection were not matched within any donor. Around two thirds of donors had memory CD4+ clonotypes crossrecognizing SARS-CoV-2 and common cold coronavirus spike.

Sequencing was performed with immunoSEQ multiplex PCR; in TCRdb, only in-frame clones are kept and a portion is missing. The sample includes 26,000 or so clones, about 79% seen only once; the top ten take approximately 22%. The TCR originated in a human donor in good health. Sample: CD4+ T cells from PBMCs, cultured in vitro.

DNA for the CDR3: TGTGCCTGGAGTGTTCTTTATGGGACTTGGGACAGGGGTGTAAAGAACTATGGCTACACCTTC. The encoded protein is CAWSVLYGTWDRGVKNYGYTF. This chain connects TRBV30 to TRBJ1-2; 10 positions match TRBD1. The V and J ends lost 0 bases and 2 bases, in that order; junction bases with no gene match: 21. This CDR3 is 21 amino acids long. Germline CDR1 reads GTSNPN; CDR2 reads SVGIG (reference sequence).